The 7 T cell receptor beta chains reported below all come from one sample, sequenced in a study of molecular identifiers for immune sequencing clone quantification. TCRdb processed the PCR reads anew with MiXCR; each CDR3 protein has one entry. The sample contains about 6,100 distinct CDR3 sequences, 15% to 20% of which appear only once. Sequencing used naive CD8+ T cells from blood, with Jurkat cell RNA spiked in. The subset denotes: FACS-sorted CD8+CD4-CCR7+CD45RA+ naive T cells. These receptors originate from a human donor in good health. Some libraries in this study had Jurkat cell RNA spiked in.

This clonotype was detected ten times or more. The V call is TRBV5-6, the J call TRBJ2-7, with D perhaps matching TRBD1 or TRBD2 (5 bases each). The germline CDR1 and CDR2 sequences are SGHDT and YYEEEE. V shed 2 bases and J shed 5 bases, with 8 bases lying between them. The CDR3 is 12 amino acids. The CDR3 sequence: CASSFGGHEQYF. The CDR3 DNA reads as TGTGCCAGCAGCTTTGGGGGTCACGAGCAGTACTTC. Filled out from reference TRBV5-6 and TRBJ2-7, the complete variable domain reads DAGVTQSPTHLIKTRGQQVTLRCSPKSGHDTVSWYQQALGQGPQFIFQYYEEEERQRGNFPDRFSGHQFPNYSSELNVNALLLGDSALYLCASSFGGHEQYFGPGTRLTVT.

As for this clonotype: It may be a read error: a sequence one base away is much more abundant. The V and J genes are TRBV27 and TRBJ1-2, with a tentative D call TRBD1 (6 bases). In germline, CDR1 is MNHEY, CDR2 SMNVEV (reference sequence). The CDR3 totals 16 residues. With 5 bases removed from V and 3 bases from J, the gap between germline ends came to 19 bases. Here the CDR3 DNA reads TGTGCCAGCAGTCTCTCCCCCCCGACAGGCTACTATGGCTACACCTTC. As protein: CASSLSPPTGYYGYTF.

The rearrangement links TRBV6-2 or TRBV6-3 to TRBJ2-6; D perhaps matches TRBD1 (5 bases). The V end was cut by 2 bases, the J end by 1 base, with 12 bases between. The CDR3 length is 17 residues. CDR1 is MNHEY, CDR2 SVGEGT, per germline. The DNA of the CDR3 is TGTGCCAGCAGTTACCTCCCTCGGACATCTGGGGCCAACGTCCTGACTTTC. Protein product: CASSYLPRTSGANVLTF.

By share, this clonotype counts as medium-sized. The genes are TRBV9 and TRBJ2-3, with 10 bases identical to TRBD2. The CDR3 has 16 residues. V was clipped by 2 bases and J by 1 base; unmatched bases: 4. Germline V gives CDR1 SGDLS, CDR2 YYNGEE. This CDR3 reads CASSVALAGGTDTQYF. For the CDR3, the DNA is TGTGCCAGCAGCGTGGCCCTAGCGGGAGGCACAGATACGCAGTATTTT.

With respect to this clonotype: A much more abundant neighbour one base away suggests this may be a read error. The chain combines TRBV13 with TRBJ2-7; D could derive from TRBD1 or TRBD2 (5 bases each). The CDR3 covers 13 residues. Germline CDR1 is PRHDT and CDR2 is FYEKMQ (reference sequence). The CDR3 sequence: CAGSSGASYEQYF. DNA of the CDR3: TGTGCCGGCAGCTCCGGGGCCTCCTACGAGCAGTACTTC.

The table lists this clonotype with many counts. Written as DNA, the CDR3 is TGTGCCAGCAGCCCCCCGCCCGGGATATCAGGTGGAAACACCATATATTTT. This gives the protein CASSPPPGISGGNTIYF. The rearrangement uses TRBV7-9 and TRBJ1-3; D is unclear. The CDR3 has 17 residues. Trimming took 5 bases from V and 3 from J, leaving 20 bases between them. Per the germline V gene, CDR1 is SEHNR and CDR2 is FQNEAQ (reference sequence). The entire variable domain, with the rest obtained from reference TRBV7-9 and TRBJ1-3, is as follows: DTGVSQNPRHKITKRGQNVTFRCDPISEHNRLYWYRQTLGQGPEFLTYFQNEAQLEKSRLLSDRFSAERPKGSFSTLEIQRTEQGDSAMYLCASSPPPGISGGNTIYFGEGSWLTVV.

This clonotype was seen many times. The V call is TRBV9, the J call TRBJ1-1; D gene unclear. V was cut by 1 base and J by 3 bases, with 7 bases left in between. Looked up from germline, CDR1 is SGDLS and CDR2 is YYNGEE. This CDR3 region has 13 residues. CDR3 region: CASSVSGDTEAFF. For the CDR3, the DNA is TGTGCCAGCAGCGTATCCGGCGACACTGAAGCTTTCTTT.